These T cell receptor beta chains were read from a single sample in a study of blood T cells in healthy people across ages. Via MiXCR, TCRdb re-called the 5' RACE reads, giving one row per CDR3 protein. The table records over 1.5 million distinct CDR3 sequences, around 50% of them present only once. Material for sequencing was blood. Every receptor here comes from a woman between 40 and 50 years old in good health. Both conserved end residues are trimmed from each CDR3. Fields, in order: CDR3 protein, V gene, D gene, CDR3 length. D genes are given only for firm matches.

cdr3_aa: ASSERGDTNYGYT
v_call: TRBV11-1
d_call: .
cdr3_length: 13

cdr3_aa: ASSVRLAGPQETQY
v_call: TRBV12-3/TRBV12-4
d_call: TRBD2
cdr3_length: 14

cdr3_aa: AISDVDRSTDTQY
v_call: TRBV10-3
d_call: .
cdr3_length: 13

cdr3_aa: ASSLGRGVGTDTQY
v_call: TRBV7-2
d_call: .
cdr3_length: 14

cdr3_aa: ASSYPTGQLNTEAF
v_call: TRBV6-6
d_call: .
cdr3_length: 14

cdr3_aa: SARGPGTRRDTQY
v_call: TRBV20-1
d_call: .
cdr3_length: 13

cdr3_aa: ASSLERSGELF
v_call: TRBV11-2
d_call: .
cdr3_length: 11

cdr3_aa: ASSPGTVPDTIY
v_call: TRBV7-2
d_call: TRBD1
cdr3_length: 12

cdr3_aa: ASSPGTGVGEQF
v_call: TRBV5-1
d_call: TRBD1
cdr3_length: 12

cdr3_aa: SARETSAQDTQY
v_call: TRBV20-1
d_call: TRBD2
cdr3_length: 12

cdr3_aa: ASSAETGSKWGSTDTQY
v_call: TRBV9
d_call: TRBD1
cdr3_length: 17

cdr3_aa: ASSSVRDSYEQY
v_call: TRBV5-6
d_call: .
cdr3_length: 12

cdr3_aa: ASSGQRIGGYSNQPQH
v_call: TRBV6-1
d_call: .
cdr3_length: 16

cdr3_aa: ASSQDRRTSKIRLYNEQF
v_call: TRBV4-3
d_call: TRBD2
cdr3_length: 18

cdr3_aa: ASSSRDPKNIQY
v_call: TRBV6-5
d_call: .
cdr3_length: 12

cdr3_aa: ASASGGPTDTQY
v_call: TRBV6-6
d_call: TRBD2
cdr3_length: 12

cdr3_aa: ASGSSGEETQY
v_call: TRBV12-5
d_call: TRBD2
cdr3_length: 11

cdr3_aa: AISISEGGPPETQY
v_call: TRBV10-3
d_call: .
cdr3_length: 14

cdr3_aa: ASSLRLGGRETQY
v_call: TRBV7-2
d_call: .
cdr3_length: 13

cdr3_aa: ASSSKTRETQY
v_call: TRBV7-9
d_call: .
cdr3_length: 11

cdr3_aa: SVVLGEQY
v_call: TRBV29-1
d_call: .
cdr3_length: 8

cdr3_aa: ASSPRDRAATDTQY
v_call: TRBV7-9
d_call: TRBD1
cdr3_length: 14

cdr3_aa: ASSGQEGLGTEAF
v_call: TRBV6-5
d_call: TRBD1
cdr3_length: 13

cdr3_aa: ASSFAEQTQY
v_call: TRBV11-2
d_call: .
cdr3_length: 10

cdr3_aa: ASRLAPVEKLF
v_call: TRBV6-1
d_call: .
cdr3_length: 11

cdr3_aa: ASSREGEDIQY
v_call: TRBV5-1
d_call: .
cdr3_length: 11

cdr3_aa: ASSSAGVHEQY
v_call: TRBV13
d_call: .
cdr3_length: 11

cdr3_aa: ASSYSKARGDRTDTQY
v_call: TRBV6-2/TRBV6-3
d_call: .
cdr3_length: 16

cdr3_aa: ASKLVTGGMETQY
v_call: TRBV27
d_call: TRBD1
cdr3_length: 13

cdr3_aa: ASSLKTGGEVDNEQF
v_call: TRBV7-9
d_call: TRBD1
cdr3_length: 15

cdr3_aa: AGYSGANVLT
v_call: TRBV25-1
d_call: .
cdr3_length: 10

cdr3_aa: ASSQVRYSYEQY
v_call: TRBV3-1
d_call: .
cdr3_length: 12

cdr3_aa: ASSLTSGGQQY
v_call: TRBV6-1
d_call: TRBD2
cdr3_length: 11

cdr3_aa: ASSFSLTPQH
v_call: TRBV12-3/TRBV12-4
d_call: .
cdr3_length: 10

cdr3_aa: SARDILGHWKPNEQF
v_call: TRBV20-1
d_call: .
cdr3_length: 15

cdr3_aa: ASSLGDGKEQY
v_call: TRBV11-1
d_call: .
cdr3_length: 11

cdr3_aa: SVVQGGPTDTQY
v_call: TRBV29-1
d_call: .
cdr3_length: 12

cdr3_aa: AISEDRVQPQH
v_call: TRBV10-3
d_call: .
cdr3_length: 11

cdr3_aa: ASSWGDETQY
v_call: TRBV11-2
d_call: .
cdr3_length: 10

cdr3_aa: ASSPGTSGGDNEQF
v_call: TRBV12-3/TRBV12-4
d_call: TRBD2
cdr3_length: 14

cdr3_aa: ASSLGTKPYEQY
v_call: TRBV7-9
d_call: .
cdr3_length: 12

cdr3_aa: SAESRAEAF
v_call: TRBV29-1
d_call: .
cdr3_length: 9

cdr3_aa: ASSLYSSYNSPLH
v_call: TRBV27
d_call: .
cdr3_length: 13

cdr3_aa: ASSLANGQPQH
v_call: TRBV11-1
d_call: .
cdr3_length: 11

cdr3_aa: ASSPQGEDYEQY
v_call: TRBV5-5
d_call: .
cdr3_length: 12

cdr3_aa: SVSWGGSSYEQY
v_call: TRBV29-1
d_call: TRBD2
cdr3_length: 12

cdr3_aa: ASSRQGEVAYEQY
v_call: TRBV28
d_call: TRBD1
cdr3_length: 13

cdr3_aa: ASSPAGRGGETQY
v_call: TRBV9
d_call: TRBD2
cdr3_length: 13

cdr3_aa: ASSYSRGAGGRADTQY
v_call: TRBV6-5
d_call: TRBD2
cdr3_length: 16

cdr3_aa: ASSQARGTLGTDTQY
v_call: TRBV14
d_call: .
cdr3_length: 15

cdr3_aa: ASSAGGGVLAKNIQY
v_call: TRBV9
d_call: TRBD2
cdr3_length: 15

cdr3_aa: ASSEAGQNEQY
v_call: TRBV10-1
d_call: .
cdr3_length: 11

cdr3_aa: ASSVDGGQETQY
v_call: TRBV9
d_call: .
cdr3_length: 12

cdr3_aa: ASSQDLGGISQETQY
v_call: TRBV4-1
d_call: .
cdr3_length: 15